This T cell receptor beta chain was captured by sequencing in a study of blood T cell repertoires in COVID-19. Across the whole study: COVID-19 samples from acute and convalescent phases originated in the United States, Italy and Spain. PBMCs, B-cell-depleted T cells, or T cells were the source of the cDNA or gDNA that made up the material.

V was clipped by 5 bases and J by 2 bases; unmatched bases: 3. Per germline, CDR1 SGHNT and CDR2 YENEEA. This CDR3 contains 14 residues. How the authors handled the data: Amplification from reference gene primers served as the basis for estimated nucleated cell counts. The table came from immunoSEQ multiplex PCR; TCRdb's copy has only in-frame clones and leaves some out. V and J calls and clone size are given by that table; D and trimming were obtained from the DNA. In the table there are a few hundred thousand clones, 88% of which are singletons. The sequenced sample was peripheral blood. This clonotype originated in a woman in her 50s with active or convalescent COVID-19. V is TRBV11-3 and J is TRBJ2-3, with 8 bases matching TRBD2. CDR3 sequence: CASSRGGYTDTQYF. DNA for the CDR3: TGTGCCAGCAGCCGCGGGGGGTACACAGATACGCAGTATTTT.